The 24 T cell receptor beta chains below come from one sample, sequenced in a study of radiation and T cells in renal cell carcinoma. Sample time point: blood 2 weeks post-SBRT. Treatment meaning: 15 Gy SBRT to primary tumor, nephrectomy 4 weeks later. Profiling relied on immunoSEQ multiplex PCR, and the TCRdb table lists in-frame clones only, not all of them. The sample shows about 130,000 clones, about four fifths of them seen only once. Sequencing used blood, obtained from a patient whose treatment included radiotherapy and nephrectomy. The receptor set was obtained from a man in his fifties or sixties with renal cell carcinoma.

This chain links TRBV27 with TRBJ1-1; D is uncertain. V lost 6 bases and J lost 0, with 14 bases in between. Germline CDR1 is MNHEY and CDR2 is SMNVEV (reference sequence). The CDR3 is 15 residues long. The CDR3 region has the DNA TGTGCCAGCAGCAGAGGACGGGGATTGAACACTGAAGCTTTCTTT. This gives the protein CASSRGRGLNTEAFF.

The CDR3 protein is CASSRMNTEAFF. For the CDR3, the DNA is TGTGCCAGTAGTAGAATGAACACTGAAGCTTTCTTT. The J gene is TRBJ1-1, the V gene TRBV19; unclear D gene. Germline-derived CDR1 and CDR2 are LNHDA and SQIVND (reference sequence). CDR3 length: 12 amino acids. The V gene lost 4 bases and the J gene lost 0 bases, with 3 bases spanning the gap.

The J gene is TRBJ1-1, the V gene TRBV5-5, with D possibly matching TRBD1 (5 bases). There are 13 residues in the CDR3. Trimming stripped 0 bases from V and 7 bases from J, with 10 bases between. Germline CDR1 SGHKS, CDR2 YYEKEE (reference sequence). CDR3 DNA: TGTGCCAGCAGCTTGGCCGGGGGAATTGAAGCTTTCTTT. This translates into CASSLAGGIEAFF.

V gene TRBV27 combines with J gene TRBJ2-7; TRBD2 is a possible D gene (5 bases). The CDR3 sequence is 14 residues long. V shed 8 bases and J shed 0 bases, with 14 bases lying between them. Germline V lookup: CDR1 MNHEY, CDR2 SMNVEV (reference sequence). The CDR3 region has the DNA TGTGCCAGCCTGCCGGCCGGAGGCTCCTACGAGCAGTACTTC. It yields the protein CASLPAGGSYEQYF.

The chain employs TRBV27 and TRBJ2-7; TRBD2 agrees at 10 bases. The trim removed 6 bases at V and 2 bases at J, leaving 7 bases unmatched. The length of the CDR3 is 15 residues. Germline CDR1 and CDR2: MNHEY and SMNVEV (reference sequence). The CDR3 spells CASRGSGRAPYEQYF. Here the CDR3 DNA reads TGTGCCAGCAGAGGAAGCGGGAGGGCCCCCTACGAGCAGTACTTC.

The chain combines TRBV2 with TRBJ1-5, with D tentatively TRBD1 (5 bases). Germline V CDR1 and CDR2: SNHLY, FYNNEI. CDR3 length: 14 residues. V lost 4 bases, J lost 5 bases, and 12 bases lay in between. The CDR3 sequence: CASSVGQSDQPQHF. The CDR3 DNA reads TGTGCCAGCAGTGTGGGGCAGTCGGATCAGCCCCAGCATTTT. Variable domain in full (rest from reference TRBV2 and TRBJ1-5): EPEVTQTPSHQVTQMGQEVILRCVPISNHLYFYWYRQILGQKVEFLVSFYNNEISEKSEIFDDQFSVERPDGSNFTLKIRSTKLEDSAMYFCASSVGQSDQPQHFGDGTRLSIL.

The chain recombines TRBV6-1 with TRBJ1-5; D unclear. Between the trimmed V and J ends, which lost 2 bases and 5 bases, there was a span of 7 bases. This CDR3 has 13 amino acids. Germline V lookup: CDR1 MNHNS, CDR2 SASEGT. CDR3 DNA sequence: TGTGCCAGCAGTGAATTAGGTGATCAGCCCCAGCATTTT. Encoded protein: CASSELGDQPQHF.

The rearrangement uses TRBV12-1 and TRBJ2-7. TRBV12-1 is deemed a pseudogene. CDR3 length: 21 amino acids. The CDR3 region is CASSSPGPRRPGGSGTYEQYF. CDR3 bases: TGTGCCAGCAGCTCACCGGGACCCCGGCGGCCGGGTGGGAGTGGGACCTACGAGCAGTACTTC.

The rearrangement links TRBV6-5 to TRBJ2-5, with D possibly TRBD2 on 6 matching bases. The CDR3 loop spans 14 amino acids. Germline V gene data show CDR1 as MNHEY and CDR2 as SVGAGI. The germline V and J ends were trimmed by 7 bases and 5 bases, with 17 bases remaining between them. CDR3 nucleotides: TGTGCCAGCACACACCGATCCCGGGGGGAGACCCAGTACTTC. It codes for CASTHRSRGETQYF.

The V and J genes are TRBV19 and TRBJ1-6, with 7 bases matching TRBD1. The junction had 6 bases not matched to a gene; V was cut back by 7 bases and J by 6 bases. Germline V gene data show CDR1 as LNHDA and CDR2 as SQIVND (reference sequence). The CDR3 covers 14 residues. CDR3 nucleotides: TGTGCCAGTACCTTGGACAGGCTTAATTCACCCCTCCACTTT. This gives the protein CASTLDRLNSPLHF.

The chain combines TRBV6-1 with TRBJ1-1; maybe TRBD1 (6 bases). V shed 2 bases and J shed 5 bases, with 12 bases lying between them. Per the germline V gene, CDR1 is MNHNS and CDR2 is SASEGT. The CDR3 covers 14 residues. The chain's CDR3 is CASSERGGRTEAFF. In DNA, the CDR3 is TGTGCCAGCAGTGAAAGAGGGGGGCGGACTGAAGCTTTCTTT.

J is TRBJ2-6 and V is TRBV25-1; D is uncertain. The ends were cut back, 2 bases at V and 2 bases at J, with 4 bases in the middle. The CDR3 totals 14 residues. CDR1 MGHDK and CDR2 SYGVNS come from the germline V gene. The CDR3 bases are TGTGCCAGCAGTGAAATGACTGGGGCCAACGTCCTGACTTTC. Encoded protein: CASSEMTGANVLTF.

This clone was counted between two and nine times. V usage is TRBV6-6 and J usage is TRBJ1-2, with D uncertain. There are 9 residues in the CDR3. The germline gives CDR1 MNHNY, CDR2 SVGAGI (reference sequence). The CDR3 DNA reads TGTGAATACGCCAATGGCTACACCTTC. It yields the protein CEYANGYTF.

The chain couples TRBV7-2 to TRBJ1-2; 7 bases are a match to TRBD1. The CDR3 has 16 amino acids. Germline CDR1 is SGHTA and CDR2 is FQGNSA. Germline trimming cut 2 bases from V and 7 bases from J; bases unmatched to any gene: 13. CDR3 sequence reads: CASSLSWGQSSVGYTF. DNA for the CDR3: TGTGCCAGCAGCTTAAGTTGGGGACAGTCCTCTGTTGGCTACACCTTC.

Here the CDR3 reads CASSRDSNEKLFF. CDR3 sequence (DNA): TGTGCCAGCTCAAGGGACAGTAATGAAAAACTGTTTTTT. The chain uses TRBV18 and TRBJ1-4, with 7 bases identical to TRBD1. V lost 5 bases to trimming and J lost 4 bases; unmatched junction nucleotides: 1. Looked up from germline, CDR1 is KGHSH and CDR2 is LQKENI. The CDR3 length is 13 residues. The variable domain in full, with the rest retrieved from reference TRBV18 and TRBJ1-4, is NAGVMQNPRHLVRRRGQEARLRCSPMKGHSHVYWYRQLPEEGLKFMVYLQKENIIDESGMPKERFSAEFPKEGPSILRIQQVVRGDSAAYFCASSRDSNEKLFFGSGTQLSVL.

The gene calls are TRBV5-1 and TRBJ2-2; a weak D match, TRBD2 (5 bases). This CDR3 comprises 14 residues. Between the trimmed V and J ends, which lost 9 bases and 0 bases, there was a span of 12 bases. Germline CDR1 is SGHRS and CDR2 is YFSETQ. The CDR3 coding sequence is TGCGCCACCAAGCGGCCAGCGAACACCGGGGAGCTGTTTTTT. Encoded protein: CATKRPANTGELFF.

The rearrangement joins TRBV7-2 to TRBJ1-1; D might be TRBD1 (6 bases). The CDR3 covers 15 residues. Germline V gene sequence: CDR1 SGHTA, CDR2 FQGNSA. V was cut by 1 base and J by 3 bases, with 12 bases left in between. The CDR3: CASSLGWGLDTEAFF. The CDR3 coding sequence is TGTGCCAGCAGCTTAGGCTGGGGGCTGGACACTGAAGCTTTCTTT.

The V gene is TRBV7-2, the J gene TRBJ2-3; TRBD1 aligns across 11 bases. Trimming at V came to 8 bases and at J to 6 bases, leaving 13 bases not matched to a gene. Germline V CDR1 and CDR2: SGHTA, FQGNSA. CDR3 length: 16 amino acids. For the CDR3, the DNA is TGTGCCAGCGGAGGAGCGAGGACAGGGGGCGCGGATACGCAGTATTTT. Residues: CASGGARTGGADTQYF.

The chain employs TRBV5-1 and TRBJ1-2, with TRBD1 matching 8 bases. Losses at the gene ends were 0 bases for V and 0 bases for J; bases not matched to a gene: 1. Germline loops: CDR1 SGHRS, CDR2 YFSETQ. The CDR3 length is 15 residues. The CDR3 region has the DNA TGCGCCAGCAGCTTGGGGGGACAGGCTAACTATGGCTACACCTTC. Translating gives CASSLGGQANYGYTF.

On this clone itself: Other DNA sequences in the same sample also yield this CDR3. CDR3 protein: CASSSGGTEAFF. DNA of the CDR3: TGTGCCAGCAGTTCAGGGGGCACTGAAGCTTTCTTT. The V and J genes are TRBV27 and TRBJ1-1; 7 bases match TRBD1. The CDR3 loop spans 12 amino acids. Germline assignment: CDR1 MNHEY and CDR2 SMNVEV (reference sequence). V shed 4 bases and J 4 bases; nucleotides not matched to a gene: 0.

CDR3 sequence: CATSSRQAPQADRQNNEQFF. For the CDR3, the DNA is TGTGCCACCAGCAGTCGGCAAGCGCCTCAGGCCGACCGCCAAAACAATGAGCAGTTCTTC. The chain couples TRBV15 to TRBJ2-1; D uncertain. This CDR3 is 20 amino acids long. Between the trimmed V and J ends, which lost 3 bases and 5 bases, there was a span of 29 bases. The V gene's germline CDR1 is LNHNV and CDR2 YYDKDF (reference sequence).

This chain connects TRBV7-9 to TRBJ2-2; the match to TRBD2 covers 8 bases. The V gene end was trimmed by 8 bases and the J gene end by 4 bases; junction bases not matched to a gene: 6. Germline CDR1 reads SEHNR; CDR2 reads FQNEAQ (reference sequence). CDR3 length: 14 residues. The DNA of the CDR3 is TGTGCCAGCCGTCGGCTAGCGGGCACCGGGGAGCTGTTTTTT. Protein sequence: CASRRLAGTGELFF.

The chain combines TRBV30 with TRBJ2-7; 7 nucleotides agree with TRBD1. The CDR3 extends over 16 amino acids. With 3 bases clipped from V and 3 bases from J, the junction kept 14 bases outside the gene matches. The germline V gene has CDR1 GTSNPN and CDR2 SVGIG (reference sequence). CDR3 bases: TGTGCCTGGAGCTGGGCTCGGGACAGCGGCATCTACGAGCAGTACTTC. Protein: CAWSWARDSGIYEQYF.

In its sample, this clone was seen a few times. J is TRBJ1-1 and V is TRBV6-1; D gene unclear. V shed 7 bases and J shed 1 base, with 10 bases lying between them. This CDR3 contains 13 residues. Germline assignment: CDR1 MNHNS and CDR2 SASEGT. In nucleotides, the CDR3 is TGTGCCAGCACCGAGACGGCGAACACTGAAGCTTTCTTT. Its translation: CASTETANTEAFF.